This T cell receptor (beta chain) was recorded in a study of regulatory T cells in long-lasting Graves disease. The study's findings and limits: Blood alone, not thyroid tissue, was studied. Patients whose Graves' disease persisted exhibited lower TCR diversity than those newly diagnosed. Persistent disease samples used TRBV28, TRBJ1-2 and TRBJ2-5 preferentially.

Arm-PCR with iRepertoire HTBI primers amplified the CDR3 regions for these TCR beta libraries. TCRdb reprocessed the multiplex PCR reads via MiXCR and lists one record per CDR3 protein. The table includes about 620,000 distinct CDR3 sequences, roughly 15% detected once. The CDR3 runs 15 residues. CDR1 is MNHNS and CDR2 is SASEGT in the germline V gene. Trimming at V came to 6 bases and at J to 1 base, leaving 3 bases not matched to a gene. In this sample, this clonotype turned up a few times. Its antigen is as yet unknown. Time point in this sample: newly diagnosed GD, antithyroid drugs for less than 3 months. Isolated PBMC RNA provided the starting material for the TCR library. This sample was shared with a second study, whose subject was T cells in Graves' hyperthyroidism and ophthalmopathy.

V gene TRBV6-1 combines with J gene TRBJ2-3; 11 nucleotides agree with TRBD1. The sequence came from a woman aged 25 to 39 with Graves disease. Here the sequenced sample was peripheral blood mononuclear cells (PBMCs), taken at new diagnosis, from a patient treated with antithyroid drugs. As DNA, the CDR3 is TGTGCCAGCAGGGGACAGGGGGTGGGCACAGATACGCAGTATTTT. Translation: CASRGQGVGTDTQYF.